These 20 T cell receptor beta chains were sequenced from one sample in a study of cytotoxic CD8 clonotypes in ibrutinib-treated CLL. TCRdb's table, derived via immunoSEQ multiplex PCR, lists solely in-frame clones and lacks some. The sample lists fewer than 45,000 clones, roughly 45% occurring once. The sample was PBMCs, taken before ibrutinib treatment. The receptors derive from a human donor with chronic lymphocytic leukemia.

This chain uses TRBV27 with TRBJ2-3; 7 nucleotides line up with TRBD2. The CDR3 is made up of 14 amino acids. The V gene end was trimmed by 6 bases and the J gene end by 6 bases; junction bases not matched to a gene: 9. From germline, CDR1 is MNHEY and CDR2 SMNVEV (reference sequence). The CDR3 nucleotides read TGTGCCAGCAGCCAATCAAGGACTAGTGATACGCAGTATTTT. It yields the protein CASSQSRTSDTQYF.

The rearrangement links TRBV18 to TRBJ2-2, with D perhaps TRBD2 (5 bases). Germline V gives CDR1 KGHSH, CDR2 LQKENI. The CDR3 covers 12 residues. V dropped 6 bases and J dropped 6 bases, with 8 bases sitting between them. CDR3 sequence: CASSLGAGELFF. CDR3 DNA: TGTGCCAGCTCCCTCGGGGCCGGGGAGCTGTTTTTT.

This sequence joins TRBV5-1 and TRBJ2-6, with 9 bases aligning to TRBD1. V lost 0 bases, J lost 0 bases, and 22 bases stayed unmatched. Looked up from germline, CDR1 is SGHRS and CDR2 is YFSETQ. The CDR3 extends over 24 amino acids. In DNA, the CDR3 is TGCGCCAGCAGCTTGGTCGTGGGACAGGGACCCGAAGGGCCCCCGAACTCTGGGGCCAACGTCCTGACTTTC. Protein product: CASSLVVGQGPEGPPNSGANVLTF.

The rearrangement links TRBV27 to TRBJ2-1; 8 positions match TRBD2. This CDR3 contains 18 residues. CDR1 and CDR2 (germline): MNHEY, SMNVEV (reference sequence). V lost 2 bases and J lost 5; bases outside the gene matches: 14. The CDR3 DNA sequence: TGTGCCAGCAGTTTAAGAAGCGGGGGACGTCACTGGGACAATGAGCAGTTCTTC. This codes for CASSLRSGGRHWDNEQFF.

The chain joins TRBV4-2 to TRBJ1-1; D not resolved. V lost 0 bases and J lost 0, with 17 bases in between. The CDR3 runs to 18 residues. Germline V gene data show CDR1 as LGHNA and CDR2 as YNFKEQ. The CDR3 nucleotides are TGTGCCAGCAGCCAAGATCGTTGGAAGCCGGGTTTGAACACTGAAGCTTTCTTT. Residues: CASSQDRWKPGLNTEAFF.

V is TRBV9 and J is TRBJ1-1; D is uncertain. In germline, CDR1 is SGDLS, CDR2 YYNGEE. The CDR3 has 13 residues. Trimming removed 4 bases at V and 7 bases at J, with 14 bases between. The DNA of the CDR3 is TGTGCCAGCAGCCCCACATTGAGAGGTGAAGCTTTCTTT. Translation gives CASSPTLRGEAFF.

The chain joins TRBV16 to TRBJ1-5; TRBD1 might be the D (6 bases). Germline V lookup: CDR1 KGHSY, CDR2 FQNENV. Trimming removed 0 bases from V and 2 bases from J, with 11 bases in between. The CDR3 runs to 16 residues. CDR3 bases: TGTGCCAGCAGCCAATCTTGGGGGGCCCGCAATCAGCCCCAGCATTTT. Amino acids: CASSQSWGARNQPQHF.

This clone was recorded a few times. This chain links TRBV4-2 with TRBJ2-1, with D perhaps matching TRBD2 (6 bases). With 2 bases removed from V and 1 base from J, the gap between germline ends came to 12 bases. The CDR3 contains 16 residues. The V gene's germline CDR1 is LGHNA and CDR2 YNFKEQ. For the CDR3, the DNA is TGTGCCAGCAGCCAACCCCGGCGGGGTTCCTACAATGAGCAGTTCTTC. Translating it yields CASSQPRRGSYNEQFF.

The chain joins TRBV5-1 to TRBJ2-3; no clear D. The CDR3 sequence is 13 residues long. With 4 bases removed from V and 5 bases from J, the gap between germline ends came to 11 bases. Germline V lookup: CDR1 SGHRS, CDR2 YFSETQ. The CDR3 loop reads CASSQERRDTQYF. DNA of the CDR3: TGCGCCAGCAGCCAAGAAAGGAGAGATACGCAGTATTTT.

This clone was counted a few times. This sequence joins TRBV5-1 and TRBJ1-3; possible D gene TRBD1, 5 bases. CDR3 length equals 17 residues. Germline CDR1 SGHRS, CDR2 YFSETQ. V lost 4 bases and J lost 4, with 21 bases in between. The CDR3 sequence is CASSGGWGEALGNTIYF. The CDR3 nucleotides read TGCGCCAGCAGCGGGGGTTGGGGCGAGGCCCTCGGAAACACCATATATTTT.

The V call is TRBV6-5, the J call TRBJ1-2; 7 positions match TRBD1. V was pared by 5 bases and J by 4 bases, with 7 bases of the junction left unmatched. CDR3 size: 14 residues. Germline V gene lookup returns CDR1 MNHEY and CDR2 SVGAGI. The CDR3 here is CASSPRQGTYGYTF. The CDR3 nucleotides are TGTGCCAGCAGTCCCAGACAGGGTACCTATGGCTACACCTTC.

This clone came up once. The chain is built from TRBV6-5 and TRBJ2-5; TRBD2 matches 7 bases. J lost 5 bases, V lost 2 bases, and 2 bases had no gene match. Germline CDR1 MNHEY, CDR2 SVGAGI. CDR3 length: 13 amino acids. The CDR3 sequence is CASSYDGGETQYF. In DNA, the CDR3 is TGTGCCAGCAGTTACGACGGGGGGGAGACCCAGTACTTC.

This clone was counted at least ten times. The chain combines TRBV6-5 with TRBJ1-2; 12 bases map to TRBD1. Trimming removed 0 bases from V and 4 bases from J; junction bases left unmatched: 3. Germline V gives CDR1 MNHEY, CDR2 SVGAGI. CDR3 length: 16 residues. CDR3 nucleotides: TGTGCCAGCAGTTACTCCGGGACAGGGGGCGGCTATGGCTACACCTTC. This encodes CASSYSGTGGGYGYTF.

The chain has TRBV5-1 and TRBJ2-3, with a possible D match to TRBD1 (5 bases). Trimming stripped 0 bases from V and 8 bases from J, with 13 bases between. Germline CDR1 SGHRS, CDR2 YFSETQ. This CDR3 is 14 amino acids long. The DNA of the CDR3 is TGCGCCAGCAGCTTGGATGGCGAAGGGGTTACGCAGTATTTT. It yields the protein CASSLDGEGVTQYF.

In this sample, this clone is medium-sized. The genes are TRBV7-8 and TRBJ1-2, with D perhaps matching TRBD1 (5 bases). Trimming removed 6 bases at V and 6 bases at J, with 17 bases between. Germline V gene lookup returns CDR1 SGHVS and CDR2 FQNEAQ. The CDR3 loop spans 14 amino acids. CDR3 loop: CASSWDRNGDGYTF. The CDR3 DNA is TGTGCCAGCAGTTGGGACCGCAATGGGGATGGCTACACCTTC.

The rearrangement links TRBV5-4 to TRBJ2-3; D may be TRBD1 (6 bases). The CDR3 is 15 amino acids. Germline values: CDR1 SGHNT, CDR2 YYREEE (reference sequence). Between the trimmed V and J ends, which lost 1 base and 5 bases, there was a span of 14 bases. The CDR3 DNA reads as TGTGCCAGCAGCTTGTTGCAGGGGTTAGTAGATACGCAGTATTTT. Amino acid sequence: CASSLLQGLVDTQYF.

The chain carries TRBV7-3 and TRBJ2-2; D is ambiguous. Germline lookup yields CDR1 SGHTA and CDR2 FQGTGA. CDR3 length equals 13 residues. V was trimmed by 0 bases and J by 5 bases, leaving 4 bases between them. In DNA, the CDR3 is TGTGCCAGCAGCTTAACCGGGACCGGGGAGCTGTTTTTT. This gives the protein CASSLTGTGELFF.

The chain employs TRBV11-2 and TRBJ1-4; D is uncertain. V was shortened by 7 bases and J by 5 bases, with 20 bases between the two germline ends. CDR3 length: 16 residues. Germline lookup yields CDR1 SGHAT and CDR2 FQNNGV. The CDR3 here is CASNHGSGKSNEKLFF. CDR3 DNA sequence: TGTGCCAGCAACCATGGGAGCGGTAAAAGCAATGAAAAACTGTTTTTT.

This clone was seen a handful of times. The rearrangement uses TRBV2 and TRBJ2-3; D is possibly TRBD2 (5 bases). The germline gives CDR1 SNHLY, CDR2 FYNNEI. Trimming stripped 6 bases from V and 1 base from J, with 17 bases between. There are 16 residues in the CDR3. The CDR3 protein is CASSFLGPRGTDTQYF. CDR3 nucleotide sequence: TGTGCCAGCAGCTTTCTTGGGCCGCGGGGCACAGATACGCAGTATTTT.

In this sample, this clone turned up once. This CDR3 is CASSPPGHGIYEQYF. DNA for the CDR3: TGTGCCAGCTCACCCCCGGGACACGGGATCTACGAGCAGTACTTC. The J gene is TRBJ2-7, the V gene TRBV18, with D perhaps matching TRBD1 (6 bases). V was shortened by 3 bases and J by 3 bases, with 15 bases between the two germline ends. The CDR3 has 15 residues. Germline CDR1 and CDR2: KGHSH and LQKENI.